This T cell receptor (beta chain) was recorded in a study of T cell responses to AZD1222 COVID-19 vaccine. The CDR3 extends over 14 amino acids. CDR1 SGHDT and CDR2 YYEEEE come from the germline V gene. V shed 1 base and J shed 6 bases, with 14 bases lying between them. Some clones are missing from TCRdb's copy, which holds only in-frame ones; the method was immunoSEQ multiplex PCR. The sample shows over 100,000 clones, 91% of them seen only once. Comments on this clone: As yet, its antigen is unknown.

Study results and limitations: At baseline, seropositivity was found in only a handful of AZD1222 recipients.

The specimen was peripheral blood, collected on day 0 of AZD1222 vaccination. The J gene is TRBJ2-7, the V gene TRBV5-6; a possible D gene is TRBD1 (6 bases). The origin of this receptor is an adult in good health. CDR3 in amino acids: CASSLRAGVGEQYF. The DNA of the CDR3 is TGTGCCAGCAGCTTGAGGGCAGGGGTAGGCGAGCAGTACTTC.